The 22 T cell receptor beta chains below were found in one sample sequenced in a study of TIL therapy for anti-PD-1-resistant metastatic lung cancer. Time point indicated: pre-treatment sample, taken before nivolumab and TIL therapy. Most excised metastases sampled were pleural nodules or supraclavicular lymph nodes. Sequencing used immunoSEQ v3. This table comes from immunoSEQ multiplex PCR, and its TCRdb copy is limited to in-frame clones, with some not included. This repertoire shows about 14,000 clones, roughly three fifths found once; its top ten account for approximately 9%. This specimen consisted of tumor tissue, obtained at baseline. Every receptor here comes from a woman between 30 and 79 years old with non-small cell lung cancer.

The chain combines TRBV19 with TRBJ1-2; no reliable D call. The germline gives CDR1 LNHDA, CDR2 SQIVND (reference sequence). The CDR3 has 12 amino acids. Deletions cut 5 bases from V and 3 bases from J, with 7 bases between. CDR3 bases: TGTGCCAGTAGTGGGGAGTACTATGGCTACACCTTC. It is translated as CASSGEYYGYTF.

The chain combines TRBV18 with TRBJ2-1; D unclear. V lost 3 bases and J 8 bases, leaving 11 bases between the germline ends. Germline V gives CDR1 KGHSH, CDR2 LQKENI. This CDR3 has 13 residues. The CDR3 reads CASSPSPADEQFF. The CDR3 DNA is TGTGCCAGCTCACCGTCCCCCGCGGATGAGCAGTTCTTC.

The CDR3, as DNA: TGTGCCAGCTCACCACCAGTCCAAGAGACCCAGTACTTC. Its translation is CASSPPVQETQYF. The chain links TRBV18 to TRBJ2-5; D is unclear. Trimming left V 0 bases short and J 1 base short, with 3 bases between. Germline CDR1 is KGHSH and CDR2 is LQKENI. The CDR3 contains 13 residues. Full variable domain (rest looked up from reference TRBV18 and TRBJ2-5): NAGVMQNPRHLVRRRGQEARLRCSPMKGHSHVYWYRQLPEEGLKFMVYLQKENIIDESGMPKERFSAEFPKEGPSILRIQQVVRGDSAAYFCASSPPVQETQYFGPGTRLLVL.

The chain couples TRBV7-8 to TRBJ1-5; weak D call: TRBD1 (5 bases). The germline CDR1 and CDR2 sequences are SGHVS and FQNEAQ. Trimming took off 0 bases at V and 1 base at J, with 10 bases between the two ends. This CDR3 has 16 residues. CDR3 protein: CASSLAGQGSNQPQHF. CDR3 coding DNA: TGTGCCAGCAGCTTAGCGGGGCAGGGAAGCAATCAGCCCCAGCATTTT.

This clone was picked up a small number of times. The rearrangement joins TRBV7-9 to TRBJ1-4; D not certain. The CDR3 totals 16 residues. Trimming shortened V by 3 bases and J by 3 bases, and 14 bases separated the two germline ends. Germline V lookup: CDR1 SEHNR, CDR2 FQNEAQ (reference sequence). This CDR3 reads CASSLVNSGPNEKLFF. CDR3 DNA sequence: TGTGCCAGCAGCTTGGTCAACAGTGGGCCTAATGAAAAACTGTTTTTT.

This clone was seen a single time. The V call is TRBV4-3, the J call TRBJ1-2, with 8 nucleotides matching TRBD1. With V trimmed by 0 bases and J by 6 bases, 3 bases remained unmatched. The CDR3 totals 14 residues. Germline values: CDR1 LGHNA, CDR2 YSLEER. The CDR3 nucleotides read TGCGCCAGCAGCCAAGACAGGGGGCAGGATGGCTACACCTTC. Its translation is CASSQDRGQDGYTF.

This chain uses TRBV19 with TRBJ1-6; 7 nucleotides agree with TRBD1. Germline values: CDR1 LNHDA, CDR2 SQIVND (reference sequence). The CDR3 totals 13 residues. V gave up 8 bases and J gave up 6 bases; unmatched junction bases: 4. CDR3 nucleotide sequence: TGTGCCAGTCAGGACAGGCTTAATTCACCCCTCCACTTT. Encoded protein: CASQDRLNSPLHF.

In its sample, this clone was seen a few times. V usage is TRBV5-1 and J usage is TRBJ1-2; 8 nucleotides line up with TRBD1. The CDR3 is 14 residues long. The V and J ends lost 3 bases and 8 bases, in that order; junction bases with no gene match: 9. CDR1 SGHRS and CDR2 YFSETQ come from the germline V gene. The CDR3 coding sequence is TGCGCCAGCAGCTCAGGGGGCGCAGGGGGCGGCTACACCTTC. Its protein is CASSSGGAGGGYTF.

In its sample, this clone was seen a few times. The chain recombines TRBV11-2 with TRBJ1-2; 9 bases are shared with TRBD1. In germline, CDR1 is SGHAT, CDR2 FQNNGV. The CDR3 runs 15 residues. Losses at the gene ends were 2 bases for V and 2 bases for J; bases not matched to a gene: 3. CDR3: CASSLFGTGNYGYTF. Written as DNA, the CDR3 is TGTGCCAGCAGCTTATTTGGGACAGGGAACTATGGCTACACCTTC. Full variable domain (rest looked up from reference TRBV11-2 and TRBJ1-2): EAGVAQSPRYKIIEKRQSVAFWCNPISGHATLYWYQQILGQGPKLLIQFQNNGVVDDSQLPKDRFSAERLKGVDSTLKIQPAKLEDSAVYLCASSLFGTGNYGYTFGSGTRLTVV.

The chain carries TRBV15 and TRBJ2-1; no definite D call. Germline V gene lookup returns CDR1 LNHNV and CDR2 YYDKDF (reference sequence). V was clipped by 0 bases and J by 3 bases, with 24 bases between them. The CDR3 consists of 20 residues. The CDR3 here is CATSRDPGRSLLPIYNEQFF. CDR3 bases: TGTGCCACCAGCAGAGATCCCGGTCGTTCCCTCCTTCCGATCTACAATGAGCAGTTCTTC.

In DNA, the CDR3 is TGTGCCAGCAAACGGGGACGTGAGTCCTACGAGCAGTACTTC. This sequence encodes CASKRGRESYEQYF. The V gene is TRBV6-1, the J gene TRBJ2-7; D is perhaps TRBD1 or TRBD2 (5 bases each). CDR3 length: 14 residues. V was trimmed by 7 bases and J by 1 base, leaving 14 bases between them. Germline assignment: CDR1 MNHNS and CDR2 SASEGT.

This clone was detected only a few times. V usage is TRBV19 and J usage is TRBJ1-1; D unclear. The V gene lost 2 bases and the J gene lost 0 bases, with 4 bases spanning the gap. Germline V CDR1 and CDR2: LNHDA, SQIVND (reference sequence). CDR3 length: 13 amino acids. The CDR3 DNA sequence: TGTGCCAGTAGTATACAGATGAACACTGAAGCTTTCTTT. Its protein is CASSIQMNTEAFF.

The rearrangement links TRBV7-2 to TRBJ2-3; 7 bases are a match to TRBD1. J gave up 0 bases and V 5 bases, and 5 bases lay outside the gene matches. The CDR3 contains 15 residues. Germline V CDR1 and CDR2: SGHTA, FQGNSA. In DNA, the CDR3 is TGTGCCAGCAGCCTACAGGGGCTTAGCACAGATACGCAGTATTTT. Amino acid sequence: CASSLQGLSTDTQYF.

This clone was recorded only once. The rearrangement joins TRBV15 to TRBJ2-2; no reliable D call. Trimming pared 1 base from V and 6 bases from J, leaving 6 bases between. The CDR3 length is 13 residues. Germline V gives CDR1 LNHNV, CDR2 YYDKDF (reference sequence). CDR3 bases: TGTGCCACCAGCAGAGTCCGGCCCGGGGAGCTGTTTTTT. Encoded protein: CATSRVRPGELFF.

This clone turned up a few times. The rearrangement links TRBV2 to TRBJ2-1; no definite D call. There are 15 residues in the CDR3. Germline V gives CDR1 SNHLY, CDR2 FYNNEI. CDR3 DNA: TGTGCGAACAGCGTACGGCAGAGAAATTACAATGAGCAGTTCTTC. It is translated as CANSVRQRNYNEQFF.

The chain combines TRBV5-4 with TRBJ2-5; D possibly corresponds to TRBD1 (5 bases). Trimming removed 2 bases from V and 4 bases from J, with 21 bases in between. Per germline, CDR1 SGHNT and CDR2 YYREEE (reference sequence). There are 17 residues in the CDR3. CDR3 nucleotide sequence: TGTGCCAGCAGCTTTCGGATCCCAGGGCCTTTCGGAGAGACCCAGTACTTC. Translation: CASSFRIPGPFGETQYF.

The chain links TRBV7-6 to TRBJ2-5; TRBD2 matches at 7 bases. The J segment lost 7 bases and the V segment lost 4 bases, leaving 9 bases of the junction unmatched. Germline V gives CDR1 SGHVS, CDR2 FNYEAQ. This CDR3 spans 14 amino acids. The CDR3 region is CASSSRLAPGTQYF. The CDR3 bases are TGTGCCAGCAGCTCCAGACTAGCCCCAGGGACCCAGTACTTC. Filled out from reference TRBV7-6 and TRBJ2-5, the complete variable domain reads GAGVSQSPRYKVTKRGQDVALRCDPISGHVSLYWYRQALGQGPEFLTYFNYEAQQDKSGLPNDRFSAERPEGSISTLTIQRTEQRDSAMYRCASSSRLAPGTQYFGPGTRLLVL.

The chain recombines TRBV5-1 with TRBJ2-1; TRBD2 aligns across 9 bases. The CDR3 has 15 amino acids. Germline-derived CDR1 and CDR2 are SGHRS and YFSETQ. V was clipped by 3 bases and J by 1 base; unmatched bases: 2. CDR3 sequence: CASSSLAGSYNEQFF. The CDR3 DNA reads as TGCGCCAGCAGCTCTCTAGCGGGGTCCTACAATGAGCAGTTCTTC.

The chain is built from TRBV9 and TRBJ1-6; 9 nucleotides agree with TRBD1. Germline trimming cut 4 bases from V and 9 bases from J; bases unmatched to any gene: 5. CDR1 SGDLS and CDR2 YYNGEE come from the germline V gene. The CDR3 spans 14 residues. CDR3 coding DNA: TGTGCCAGCAGCACTGGACAGGGGAGTTCACCCCTCCACTTT. This gives the protein CASSTGQGSSPLHF. Full variable domain (rest looked up from reference TRBV9 and TRBJ1-6): DSGVTQTPKHLITATGQRVTLRCSPRSGDLSVYWYQQSLDQGLQFLIQYYNGEERAKGNILERFSAQQFPDLHSELNLSSLELGDSALYFCASSTGQGSSPLHFGNGTRLTVT.

The rearrangement uses TRBV5-1 and TRBJ1-4; TRBD1 agrees at 8 bases. Trimming cost V 1 base and J 7 bases; bases outside gene matches: 6. Per germline, CDR1 SGHRS and CDR2 YFSETQ. The length of the CDR3 is 15 residues. The CDR3 spells CASSLQGAQSEKLFF. CDR3 DNA: TGCGCCAGCAGCTTGCAGGGGGCGCAGAGTGAAAAACTGTTTTTT. Based on the CDR3 plus reference TRBV5-1 and TRBJ1-4, the full variable domain is KAGVTQTPRYLIKTRGQQVTLSCSPISGHRSVSWYQQTPGQGLQFLFEYFSETQRNKGNFPGRFSGRQFSNSRSEMNVSTLELGDSALYLCASSLQGAQSEKLFFGSGTQLSVL.

The chain is built from TRBV7-2 and TRBJ2-3, with 7 bases that match TRBD1. This CDR3 comprises 14 residues. J was trimmed by 4 bases and V by 5 bases; bases with no gene match: 6. Germline V gene sequence: CDR1 SGHTA, CDR2 FQGNSA. CDR3 DNA: TGTGCCAGCAGCGAAACAGGGGCAGCAGATACGCAGTATTTT. Protein sequence: CASSETGAADTQYF.

This clone was found a few times. The rearrangement links TRBV4-3 to TRBJ2-2, with 11 bases lining up with TRBD1. V lost 0 bases, J lost 4 bases, and 1 base stayed unmatched. Germline assignment: CDR1 LGHNA and CDR2 YSLEER. The CDR3 is made up of 16 amino acids. CDR3 sequence: CASSQEGTGGTGELFF. CDR3 nucleotide sequence: TGCGCCAGCAGCCAAGAGGGGACAGGGGGCACCGGGGAGCTGTTTTTT.